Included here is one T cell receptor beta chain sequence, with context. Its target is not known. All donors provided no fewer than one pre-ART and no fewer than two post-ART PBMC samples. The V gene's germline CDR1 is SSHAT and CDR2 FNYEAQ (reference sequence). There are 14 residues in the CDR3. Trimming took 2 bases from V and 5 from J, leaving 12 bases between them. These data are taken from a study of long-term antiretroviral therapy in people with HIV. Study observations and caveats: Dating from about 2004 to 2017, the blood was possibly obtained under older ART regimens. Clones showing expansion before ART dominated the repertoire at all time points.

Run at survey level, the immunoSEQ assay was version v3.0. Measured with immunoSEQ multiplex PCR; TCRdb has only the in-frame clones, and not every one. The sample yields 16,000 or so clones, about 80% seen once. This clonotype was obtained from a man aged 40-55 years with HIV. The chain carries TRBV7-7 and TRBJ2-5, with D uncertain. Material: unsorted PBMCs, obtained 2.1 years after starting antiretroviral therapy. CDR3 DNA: TGTGCCAGCAGCTTATCGCCAGGATCGGAGACCCAGTACTTC. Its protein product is CASSLSPGSETQYF.